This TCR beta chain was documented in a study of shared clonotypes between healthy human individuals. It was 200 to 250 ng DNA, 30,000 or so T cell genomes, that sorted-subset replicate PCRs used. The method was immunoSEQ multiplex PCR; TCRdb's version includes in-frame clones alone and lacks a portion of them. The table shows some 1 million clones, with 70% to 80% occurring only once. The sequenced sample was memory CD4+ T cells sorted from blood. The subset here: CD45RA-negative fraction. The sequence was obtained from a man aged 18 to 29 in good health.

Written as DNA, the CDR3 is TGTGCCAGCAGTTTACTAGCGGGAATCAACAATGAGCAGTTCTTC. Translated, it gives CASSLLAGINNEQFF. V usage is TRBV27 and J usage is TRBJ2-1; TRBD2 agrees at 9 bases. CDR1 MNHEY and CDR2 SMNVEV come from the germline V gene (reference sequence). The CDR3 length is 15 residues. V trimming: 2 bases; J trimming: 5 bases; junction bases outside the gene matches: 4.